This TCR beta chain emerged from a study of T-cell reconstitution after alpha-beta-depleted transplantation in children. General study results and limits: Hyperexpanded clones declined; after one year, newly produced T cells mostly supplied diversity.

As to this clonotype: Its antigen is as yet unknown.

It was with unique molecular identifiers that the TCRbeta library was prepared. TCRdb analysed the PCR reads with MiXCR anew, one entry per CDR3 protein. The sample contains fewer than 750,000 distinct CDR3 sequences, 27% of which appear only once. Sequencing used PBMCs, obtained before TCRalphabeta/CD19-depleted stem cell transplant. This receptor was identified in a boy less than two years old with Wiskott-Aldrich syndrome, due to receive a stem cell transplant.

The chain's CDR3 is CASSLRSPIAGGYNEQFF. The CDR3 nucleotides are TGTGCCAGCAGTTTAAGATCACCGATAGCGGGGGGCTACAATGAGCAGTTCTTC. The chain employs TRBV27 and TRBJ2-1, with TRBD2 matching 10 bases. The junction had 10 bases not matched to a gene; V was cut back by 2 bases and J by 3 bases. This CDR3 has 18 amino acids. Germline V CDR1 and CDR2: MNHEY, SMNVEV (reference sequence).